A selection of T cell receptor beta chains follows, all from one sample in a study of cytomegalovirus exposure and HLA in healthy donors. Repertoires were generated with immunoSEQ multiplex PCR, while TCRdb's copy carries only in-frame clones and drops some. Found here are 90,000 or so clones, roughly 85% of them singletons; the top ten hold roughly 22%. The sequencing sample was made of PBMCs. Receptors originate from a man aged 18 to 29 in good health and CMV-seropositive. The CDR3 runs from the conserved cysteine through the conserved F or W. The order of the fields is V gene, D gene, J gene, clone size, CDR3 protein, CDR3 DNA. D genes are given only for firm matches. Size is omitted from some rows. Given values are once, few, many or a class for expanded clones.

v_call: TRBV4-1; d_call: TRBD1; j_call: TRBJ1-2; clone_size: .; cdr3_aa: CASSRRTGERNYGYTF; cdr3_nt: TGCGCCAGCAGCCGCAGGACAGGGGAGAGAAACTATGGCTACACCTTC
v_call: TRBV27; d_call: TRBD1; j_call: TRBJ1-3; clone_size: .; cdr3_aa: CASSLYSDRDGNTIYF; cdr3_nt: TGTGCCAGCAGTTTATATTCGGACAGGGACGGAAACACCATATATTTT
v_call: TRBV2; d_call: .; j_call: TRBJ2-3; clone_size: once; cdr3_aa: CASSMRASGTDTQYF; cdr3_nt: TGTGCCAGCAGTATGCGGGCCTCTGGCACAGATACGCAGTATTTT
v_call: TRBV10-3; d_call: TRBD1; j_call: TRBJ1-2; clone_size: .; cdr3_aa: CAINDEDRLANYGYTF; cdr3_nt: TGTGCCATCAACGACGAGGACAGGTTAGCTAACTATGGCTACACCTTC
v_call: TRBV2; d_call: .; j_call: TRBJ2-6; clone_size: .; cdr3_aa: CASKTAGANVLTF; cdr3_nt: TGTGCCAGCAAGACAGCCGGGGCCAACGTCCTGACTTTC
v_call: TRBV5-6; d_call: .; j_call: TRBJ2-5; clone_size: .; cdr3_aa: CASSLAGTQYF; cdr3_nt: TGTGCCAGCAGCTTGGCCGGGACCCAGTACTTC
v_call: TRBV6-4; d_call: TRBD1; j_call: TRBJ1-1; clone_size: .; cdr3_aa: CASSDSAGGTAEAFF; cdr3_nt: TGTGCCAGCAGTGACTCGGCAGGGGGAACGGCTGAAGCTTTCTTT
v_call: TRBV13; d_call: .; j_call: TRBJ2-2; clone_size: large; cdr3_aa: CASSRNGQYTGELFF; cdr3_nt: TGTGCCAGCAGCAGAAACGGACAGTACACCGGGGAGCTGTTTTTT
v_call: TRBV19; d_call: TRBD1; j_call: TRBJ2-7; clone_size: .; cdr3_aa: CASSGRTGGYEQYF; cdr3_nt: TGTGCCAGTAGTGGGAGGACAGGGGGCTACGAGCAGTACTTC
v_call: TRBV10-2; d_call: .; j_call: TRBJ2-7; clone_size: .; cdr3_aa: CASSERDTAGEQYF; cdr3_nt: TGCGCCAGCAGTGAGAGAGACACAGCCGGCGAGCAGTACTTC
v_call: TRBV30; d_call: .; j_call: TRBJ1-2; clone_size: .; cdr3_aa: CAWSVNEGTGYTF; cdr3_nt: TGTGCCTGGAGTGTGAATGAGGGTACTGGCTACACCTTC
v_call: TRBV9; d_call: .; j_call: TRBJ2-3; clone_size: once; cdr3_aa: CASSVAFLPAADTQYF; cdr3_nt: TGTGCCAGCAGCGTAGCTTTCCTCCCCGCGGCAGATACGCAGTATTTT
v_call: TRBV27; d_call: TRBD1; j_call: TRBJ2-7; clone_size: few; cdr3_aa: CASSPRDRVSYEQYF; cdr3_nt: TGTGCCAGCAGTCCAAGGGACAGGGTCTCCTACGAGCAGTACTTC
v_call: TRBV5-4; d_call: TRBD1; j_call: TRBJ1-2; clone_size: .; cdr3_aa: CASSLAGTGAVYGYTF; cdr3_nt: TGTGCCAGCAGCTTGGCGGGGACAGGGGCCGTCTATGGCTACACCTTC
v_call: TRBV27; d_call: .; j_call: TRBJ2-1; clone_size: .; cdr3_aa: CASSSLGDEQFF; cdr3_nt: TGTGCCAGCAGTTCGCTCGGGGATGAGCAGTTCTTC
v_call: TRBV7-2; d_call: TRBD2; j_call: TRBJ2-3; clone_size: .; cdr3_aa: CASSDPSGTRMYTQYF; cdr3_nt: TGTGCCAGCAGTGACCCTTCCGGGACTAGAATGTATACGCAGTATTTT
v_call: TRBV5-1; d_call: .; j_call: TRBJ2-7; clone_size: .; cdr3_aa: CASSLGLHYEQYF; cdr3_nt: TGCGCCAGCAGCTTGGGGCTCCACTACGAGCAGTACTTC
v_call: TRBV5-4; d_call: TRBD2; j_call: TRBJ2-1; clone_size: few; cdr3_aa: CASSLVRLAGGDEQFF; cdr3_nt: TGTGCCAGCAGCTTGGTTCGGCTAGCGGGAGGGGATGAGCAGTTCTTC
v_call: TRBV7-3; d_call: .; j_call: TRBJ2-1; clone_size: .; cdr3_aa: CASSLLASQIHEQFF; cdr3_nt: TGTGCCAGCAGCTTACTAGCGAGCCAGATTCATGAGCAGTTCTTC
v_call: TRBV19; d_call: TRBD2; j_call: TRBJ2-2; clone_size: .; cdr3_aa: CASSVLGPGLAGTGELFF; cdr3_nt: TGTGCCAGTAGTGTCCTGGGGCCGGGACTAGCGGGAACCGGGGAGCTGTTTTTT
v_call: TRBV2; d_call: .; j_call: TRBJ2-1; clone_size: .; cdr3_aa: CASSWGDHNEQFF; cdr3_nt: TGTGCCAGCAGTTGGGGGGACCACAATGAGCAGTTCTTC
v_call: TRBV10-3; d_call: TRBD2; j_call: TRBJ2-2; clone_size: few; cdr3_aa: CAALAGGPTGELFF; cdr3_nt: TGTGCCGCACTAGCGGGAGGCCCCACCGGGGAGCTGTTTTTT
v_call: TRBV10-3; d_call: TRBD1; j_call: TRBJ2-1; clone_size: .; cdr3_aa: CAISVGTGSFNEQFF; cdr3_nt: TGTGCCATCAGTGTCGGGACAGGGTCTTTCAATGAGCAGTTCTTC
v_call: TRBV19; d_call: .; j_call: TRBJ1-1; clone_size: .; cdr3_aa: CASAGEQNTEAFF; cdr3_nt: TGTGCCAGCGCGGGAGAGCAGAACACTGAAGCTTTCTTT
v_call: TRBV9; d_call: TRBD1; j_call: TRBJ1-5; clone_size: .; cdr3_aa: CASSPGTGHNQPQHF; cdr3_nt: TGTGCCAGCAGCCCCGGGACAGGGCACAATCAGCCCCAGCATTTT
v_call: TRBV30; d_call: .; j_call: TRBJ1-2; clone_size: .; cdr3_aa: CAWPRDYGYTF; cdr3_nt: TGTGCCTGGCCGCGGGACTATGGCTACACCTTC
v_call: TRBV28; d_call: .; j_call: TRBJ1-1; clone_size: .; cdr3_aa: CASIEGGTEAFF; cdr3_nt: TGTGCCAGCATTGAGGGTGGCACTGAAGCTTTCTTT
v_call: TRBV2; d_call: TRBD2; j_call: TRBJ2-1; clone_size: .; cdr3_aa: CASRGLAGGLQQFF; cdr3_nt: TGTGCCAGCAGAGGACTAGCGGGAGGCCTACAGCAGTTCTTC
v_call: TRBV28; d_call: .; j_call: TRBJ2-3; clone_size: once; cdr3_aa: CASSLSYSTDTQYF; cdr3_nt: TGTGCCAGCAGTTTGAGCTATTCGACAGATACGCAGTATTTT
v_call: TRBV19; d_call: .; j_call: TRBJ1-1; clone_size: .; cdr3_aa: CASSIGAGSLAFF; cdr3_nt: TGTGCCAGTAGTATAGGGGCGGGGTCTTTGGCTTTCTTT
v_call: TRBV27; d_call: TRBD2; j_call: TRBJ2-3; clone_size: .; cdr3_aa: CASSSGTSGGYSTDTQYF; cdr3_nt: TGTGCCAGCAGTTCCGGGACTAGCGGGGGATATAGCACAGATACGCAGTATTTT
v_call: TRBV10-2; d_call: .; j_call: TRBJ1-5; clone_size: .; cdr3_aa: CASSESYSNQPQHF; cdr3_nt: TGCGCCAGCAGTGAGTCTTATAGCAATCAGCCCCAGCATTTT
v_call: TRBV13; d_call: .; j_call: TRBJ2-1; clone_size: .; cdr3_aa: CASSSPPSVTIDRFF; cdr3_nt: TGTGCCAGCAGCTCACCGCCCAGCGTGACGATCGATCGGTTCTTC
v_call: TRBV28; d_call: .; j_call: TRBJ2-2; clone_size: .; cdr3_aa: CASSLNTGELFF; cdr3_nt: TGTGCCAGCAGTCTGAACACCGGGGAGCTGTTTTTT
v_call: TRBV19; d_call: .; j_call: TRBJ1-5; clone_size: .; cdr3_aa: CASSMEGGGPQHF; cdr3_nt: TGTGCCAGTAGTATGGAGGGTGGAGGGCCCCAGCATTTT
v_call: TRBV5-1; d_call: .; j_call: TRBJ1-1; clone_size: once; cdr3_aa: CASTSTGLNTEAFF; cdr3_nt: TGCGCCAGCACATCTACAGGGTTGAACACTGAAGCTTTCTTT
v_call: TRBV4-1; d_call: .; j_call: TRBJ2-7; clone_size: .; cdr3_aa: CASSPTGLGEQYF; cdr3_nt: TGCGCCAGCAGCCCTACAGGGTTGGGGGAGCAGTACTTC
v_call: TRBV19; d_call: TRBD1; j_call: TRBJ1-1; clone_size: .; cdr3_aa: CASTRTGNTEAFF; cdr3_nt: TGTGCCAGTACCAGGACAGGGAACACTGAAGCTTTCTTT
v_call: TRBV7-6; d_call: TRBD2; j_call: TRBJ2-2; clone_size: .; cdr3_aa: CASSLVVAGGPHPSGELFF; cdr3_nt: TGTGCCAGCAGCTTAGTCGTAGCGGGAGGGCCCCACCCGTCCGGGGAGCTGTTTTTT
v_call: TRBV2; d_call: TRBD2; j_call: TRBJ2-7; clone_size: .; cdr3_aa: CASSLAGGGYEQYF; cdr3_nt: TGTGCCAGCAGCTTAGCGGGAGGAGGCTACGAGCAGTACTTC
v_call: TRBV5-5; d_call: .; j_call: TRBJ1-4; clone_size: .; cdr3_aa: CASSFGGAELFF; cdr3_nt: TGTGCCAGCAGCTTCGGGGGGGCGGAACTGTTTTTT
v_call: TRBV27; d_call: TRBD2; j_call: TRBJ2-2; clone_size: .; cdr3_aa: CASSFLAAIGTGELFF; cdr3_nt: TGTGCCAGCAGTTTCCTAGCGGCAATCGGCACCGGGGAGCTGTTTTTT
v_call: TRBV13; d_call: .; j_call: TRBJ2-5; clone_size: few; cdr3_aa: CASSLRGRETQYF; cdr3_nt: TGTGCCAGCAGCTTAAGAGGGAGAGAGACCCAGTACTTC
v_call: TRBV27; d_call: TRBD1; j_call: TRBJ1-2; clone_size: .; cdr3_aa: CASSPRQGHYGYTF; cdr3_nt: TGTGCCAGCAGTCCGCGACAGGGCCACTATGGCTACACCTTC
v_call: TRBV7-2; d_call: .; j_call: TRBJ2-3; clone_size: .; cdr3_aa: CASSLAILDTQYF; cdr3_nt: TGTGCCAGCAGCTTAGCTATCTTAGATACGCAGTATTTT
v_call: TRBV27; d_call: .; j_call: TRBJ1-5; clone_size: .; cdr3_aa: CASSLLPGNQPQHF; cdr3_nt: TGTGCCAGCAGTCTCCTCCCAGGCAATCAGCCCCAGCATTTT
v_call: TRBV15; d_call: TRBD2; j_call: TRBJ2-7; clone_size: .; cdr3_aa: CATSRGLAGNEQYF; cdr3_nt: TGTGCCACCAGCAGAGGACTAGCGGGAAACGAGCAGTACTTC
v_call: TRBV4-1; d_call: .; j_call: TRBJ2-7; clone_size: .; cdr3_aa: CASSYRDNQNSYEQYF; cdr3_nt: TGCGCCAGCAGCTACCGGGACAACCAAAATTCCTACGAGCAGTACTTC
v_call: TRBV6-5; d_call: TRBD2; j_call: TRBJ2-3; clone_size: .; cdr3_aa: CASSTLAGADTQYF; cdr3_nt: TGTGCCAGCAGTACCCTAGCGGGAGCAGATACGCAGTATTTT
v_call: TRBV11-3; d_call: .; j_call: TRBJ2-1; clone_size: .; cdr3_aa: CASTPGSYNEQFF; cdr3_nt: TGTGCCAGCACCCCCGGGTCGTACAATGAGCAGTTCTTC
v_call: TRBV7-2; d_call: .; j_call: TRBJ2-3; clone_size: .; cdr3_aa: CASSLGSAEGTQYF; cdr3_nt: TGTGCCAGCAGCTTAGGTTCGGCAGAGGGTACGCAGTATTTT
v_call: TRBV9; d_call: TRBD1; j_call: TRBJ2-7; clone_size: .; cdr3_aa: CASSALGQGYEQYF; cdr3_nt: TGTGCCAGCAGCGCTCTAGGACAGGGGTACGAGCAGTACTTC
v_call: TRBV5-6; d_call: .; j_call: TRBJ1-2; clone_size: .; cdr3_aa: CASSEGVPDGYTF; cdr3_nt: TGTGCCAGCAGTGAAGGGGTCCCGGATGGCTACACCTTC
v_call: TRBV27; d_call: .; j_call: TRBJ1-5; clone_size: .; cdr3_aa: CASSLLSSNQPQHF; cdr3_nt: TGTGCCAGCAGTTTATTGAGTAGCAATCAGCCCCAGCATTTT
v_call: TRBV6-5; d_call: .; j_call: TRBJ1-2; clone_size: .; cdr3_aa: CASSLTGEPNYGYTF; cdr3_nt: TGTGCCAGCAGTTTAACGGGGGAACCAAACTATGGCTACACCTTC
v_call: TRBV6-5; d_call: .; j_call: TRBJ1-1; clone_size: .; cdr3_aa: CASSPRGPNTEAFF; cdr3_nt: TGTGCCAGCAGTCCCAGGGGTCCTAACACTGAAGCTTTCTTT
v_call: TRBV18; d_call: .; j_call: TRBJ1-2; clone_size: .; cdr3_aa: CASSLIDFHLYGYTF; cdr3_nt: TGTGCCAGCTCACTCATCGACTTCCACCTCTATGGCTACACCTTC
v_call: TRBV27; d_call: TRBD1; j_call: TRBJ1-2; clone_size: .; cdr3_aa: CASSLSPPGTGNYGYTF; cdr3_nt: TGTGCCAGCAGTTTGTCTCCCCCCGGGACAGGGAACTATGGCTACACCTTC